Presented here are 26 T cell receptor beta chains from one specimen sequenced in a study of blood T cells in healthy people across ages. Alongside a J-beta primer mix, a sample-barcoded 5' primer served in a second PCR lasting about 7 to 11 cycles. TCRdb analysed the 5' RACE reads with MiXCR anew, one entry per CDR3 protein. The data hold more than 700,000 distinct CDR3 sequences, with 46% observed a single time. The sample comprised blood. The receptors were sampled from a man older than 75 in good health.

Concerning this clonotype: The junction differs from germline at one of its ends, possibly a read error. The chain combines TRBV24-1 with TRBJ2-1; TRBD2 agrees at 10 bases. Germline CDR1 and CDR2: KGHDR and SFDVKD. CDR3 length equals 17 residues. CDR3: CAISDPQREGRRNEQFF. CDR3 DNA sequence: TGTGCCATCAGTGATCCGCAGCGGGAGGGGAGAAGAAATGAGCAGTTCTTC.

The chain combines TRBV20-1 with TRBJ2-1, with TRBD2 identical over 10 bases. The germline CDR1 and CDR2 sequences are DFQATT and SNEGSKA (reference sequence). The CDR3 runs 14 residues. V trimming: 3 bases; J trimming: 8 bases; junction bases outside the gene matches: 7. The CDR3 nucleotides read TGCAGTGCTAGGCTTAGCGGGAGGAACGATGAGCAGTTCTTC. Protein: CSARLSGRNDEQFF.

The chain joins TRBV28 to TRBJ2-5; 8 nucleotides align to TRBD1. Germline CDR1 is MDHEN and CDR2 is SYDVKM. Trimming cost V 5 bases and J 2 bases; bases outside gene matches: 7. There are 15 residues in the CDR3. For the CDR3, the DNA is TGTGCCAGCAGTCTACAGGGGGACGAGCAAGAGACCCAGTACTTC. Encoded protein: CASSLQGDEQETQYF.

This clonotype came up many times. V is TRBV10-3 and J is TRBJ2-5; 8 bases are shared with TRBD1. Looked up from germline, CDR1 is ENHRY and CDR2 is SYGVKD. CDR3 length: 13 amino acids. V lost 7 bases to trimming and J lost 5 bases; unmatched junction nucleotides: 6. The DNA of the CDR3 is TGTGCCATCACAGATGGACAGGGTGAGACCCAGTACTTC. It codes for CAITDGQGETQYF.

This rearrangement joins TRBV15 to TRBJ2-5; tentatively, D is TRBD1 (6 bases). The germline CDR1 and CDR2 sequences are LNHNV and YYDKDF (reference sequence). The CDR3 covers 14 residues. The V and J ends lost 1 base and 5 bases respectively, with 11 bases between them. CDR3: CATSRGGLAETQYF. The CDR3 region has the DNA TGTGCCACCAGCAGAGGGGGGCTAGCCGAGACCCAGTACTTC.

The rearrangement uses TRBV5-6 and TRBJ2-3, with 14 positions matching TRBD2. J gave up 5 bases and V 6 bases, and 11 bases lay outside the gene matches. Germline-derived CDR1 and CDR2 are SGHDT and YYEEEE. CDR3 length: 17 residues. The CDR3 here is CASTRGLAGAPGDTQYF. In DNA, the CDR3 is TGTGCCAGCACCCGGGGACTAGCGGGAGCCCCAGGAGATACGCAGTATTTT.

The chain carries TRBV6-5 and TRBJ1-1; the D is unclear. The germline CDR1 and CDR2 sequences are MNHEY and SVGAGI. The CDR3 has 13 amino acids. The V gene lost 2 bases and the J gene lost 8 bases, with 12 bases spanning the gap. CDR3 nucleotides: TGTGCCAGCAGTTACACCCTTGGGCAGGAAGCTTTCTTT. Its translation is CASSYTLGQEAFF.

The chain uses TRBV12-3 or TRBV12-4 and TRBJ2-1; D gene uncertain. V dropped 5 bases and J dropped 6 bases, with 11 bases sitting between them. The CDR3 extends over 13 amino acids. CDR3 protein: CASSLPDLNEQFF. In DNA, the CDR3 is TGTGCCAGCAGTCTGCCCGACCTCAATGAGCAGTTCTTC.

This clonotype showed up just a few times. This chain joins TRBV2 and TRBJ2-1; possibly TRBD1 or TRBD2 for D (5 bases each). The CDR3 extends over 11 amino acids. Germline-derived CDR1 and CDR2 are SNHLY and FYNNEI. Trimming cost V 4 bases and J 12 bases, with 10 bases left between them. This chain's CDR3 is CASSAGSGQFF. The CDR3 region has the DNA TGTGCCAGCAGTGCAGGGAGTGGGCAGTTCTTC. Together with reference TRBV2 and TRBJ2-1, the CDR3 gives the full variable domain: EPEVTQTPSHQVTQMGQEVILRCVPISNHLYFYWYRQILGQKVEFLVSFYNNEISEKSEIFDDQFSVERPDGSNFTLKIRSTKLEDSAMYFCASSAGSGQFFGPGTRLTVL.

To note about this clonotype: The junction differs from germline at one of its ends, possibly a read error. The J gene is TRBJ2-3, the V gene TRBV28, with D maybe TRBD2 (6 bases). Germline CDR1 is MDHEN and CDR2 is SYDVKM. The length of the CDR3 is 14 residues. Here the CDR3 reads CASMSGGHTGTQYF. The DNA for the CDR3 is TGTGCCAGCATGAGCGGAGGGCACACAGGTACGCAGTATTTT.

This clonotype was observed a few times. The limits of the CDR3 on the DNA are not certain, so only TCRdb's listed CDR3 is given. The chain carries TRBV6-5 and TRBJ2-2. CDR1 is MNHEY and CDR2 is SVGAGI in the germline V gene. The CDR3 has 14 amino acids, counting both end residues. The CDR3 sequence is CASTVAANTGELFF.

The chain combines TRBV28 with TRBJ2-5, with D perhaps matching TRBD2 (5 bases). The CDR3 consists of 16 residues. Trimming removed 5 bases at V and 4 bases at J, with 20 bases between. Per the germline V gene, CDR1 is MDHEN and CDR2 is SYDVKM. In DNA, the CDR3 is TGTGCCAGCAGTCAGATCCTAGCAGGAGTACGAGAGACCCAGTACTTC. It is translated as CASSQILAGVRETQYF.

A word on this clonotype: At one boundary the junction diverges from the germline segment, which might be a read error. The DNA for the CDR3 is TGCGCCAGCAGTCAAGAGGTCAGGCAGCCCCAGCATTTT. It encodes CASSQEVRQPQHF. V usage is TRBV4-1 and J usage is TRBJ1-5; D not certain. The CDR3 loop spans 13 amino acids. Per germline, CDR1 MGHRA and CDR2 YSYEKL.

V gene TRBV28 combines with J gene TRBJ2-1, with D hard to call. The CDR3 contains 14 residues. Germline V CDR1 and CDR2: MDHEN, SYDVKM. Trimming left V 5 bases short and J 4 bases short, with 12 bases between. The CDR3 DNA follows: TGTGCCAGCAGTCGACCACTGGGGTACAATGAGCAGTTCTTC. Protein product: CASSRPLGYNEQFF.

The genes are TRBV4-3 and TRBJ1-3, with TRBD1 matching 9 bases. V lost 2 bases to trimming and J lost 7 bases; unmatched junction nucleotides: 9. Germline lookup yields CDR1 LGHNA and CDR2 YSLEER. There are 16 residues in the CDR3. Here the CDR3 reads CASSQLLQGAANTIYF. In DNA, the CDR3 is TGCGCCAGCAGCCAATTACTACAGGGGGCTGCTAACACCATATATTTT.

Worth noting for this clonotype: This may come from a read error, since a much larger clone is one base off. This chain joins TRBV4-2 and TRBJ1-4; 7 bases are shared with TRBD1. The V gene's germline CDR1 is LGHNA and CDR2 YNFKEQ. This CDR3 is 14 amino acids long. The CDR3 reads CTSSQEGRGEKLFF. The CDR3 DNA reads TGTACCAGCAGCCAAGAGGGCAGGGGGGAAAAACTGTTTTTT.

This chain uses TRBV7-2 with TRBJ2-3; 8 bases agree with TRBD2. CDR1 is SGHTA, CDR2 FQGNSA, per germline. The junction had 7 bases not matched to a gene; V was cut back by 6 bases and J by 5 bases. CDR3 size: 14 residues. For the CDR3, the DNA is TGTGCCAGCAGTCCGGGGGGGGTAATAGATACGCAGTATTTT. Protein product: CASSPGGVIDTQYF.

J is TRBJ2-1 and V is TRBV20-1; possibly TRBD2 for D (5 bases). From germline, CDR1 is DFQATT and CDR2 SNEGSKA (reference sequence). V lost 5 bases to trimming and J lost 9 bases, with 17 bases between them. The CDR3 spans 13 residues. The CDR3 coding sequence is TGCAGTGCTCCCCCTACTAGAGCCTTTGAGCAGTTCTTC. It yields the protein CSAPPTRAFEQFF.

The chain carries TRBV29-1 and TRBJ1-5; TRBD1 matches at 8 bases. J lost 1 base, V lost 4 bases, and 6 bases had no gene match. CDR3 size: 15 residues. The germline V gene has CDR1 SQVTM and CDR2 ANQGSEA. The CDR3 loop reads CSVGNTGGSNQPQHF. The CDR3 DNA sequence: TGCAGCGTTGGAAATACAGGGGGGAGCAATCAGCCCCAGCATTTT.

This clonotype was seen a handful of times. This sequence joins TRBV29-1 and TRBJ2-4; 8 bases align to TRBD1. Germline V gene lookup returns CDR1 SQVTM and CDR2 ANQGSEA. This CDR3 contains 13 residues. V lost 7 bases and J lost 7; bases outside the gene matches: 9. CDR3 sequence reads: CSAERRDRNIQYF. The CDR3 DNA is TGCAGCGCCGAACGGCGGGACAGGAACATTCAGTACTTC.

The rearrangement uses TRBV20-1 and TRBJ1-6; a weak D match, TRBD1 (6 bases). Germline assignment: CDR1 DFQATT and CDR2 SNEGSKA (reference sequence). This CDR3 has 12 amino acids. The CDR3, as DNA: TGCAGCGGACGGGGACAAGGGGCACCCCTCCACTTT. Translation: CSGRGQGAPLHF.

The V gene is TRBV11-3, the J gene TRBJ1-3; weak D call: TRBD1 (6 bases). V lost 0 bases and J lost 1, with 7 bases in between. The CDR3 is 15 residues long. CDR1 SGHNT and CDR2 YENEEA come from the germline V gene. The CDR3 nucleotides are TGTGCCAGCAGCTTAGAGGGGGCGTCTGGAAACACCATATATTTT. Its translation: CASSLEGASGNTIYF.

V gene TRBV15 combines with J gene TRBJ2-3, with no clear D. The CDR3 has 13 residues. From germline, CDR1 is LNHNV and CDR2 YYDKDF (reference sequence). V shed 0 bases and J shed 10 bases, with 11 bases lying between them. CDR3 sequence: CATSRDLKGAQYF. CDR3 coding DNA: TGTGCCACCAGCAGAGATTTGAAGGGTGCGCAGTATTTT.

This clonotype was seen a handful of times. The chain couples TRBV10-3 to TRBJ2-3; 9 nucleotides line up with TRBD2. The V and J ends lost 3 bases and 3 bases, in that order; junction bases with no gene match: 4. The CDR3 contains 15 residues. Germline CDR1 and CDR2: ENHRY and SYGVKD. The CDR3 loop reads CAISEVSGSTDTQYF. The DNA of the CDR3 is TGTGCCATCAGTGAAGTTAGCGGGAGTACAGATACGCAGTATTTT.

The rearrangement joins TRBV28 to TRBJ2-3, with 7 positions matching TRBD2. The CDR3 has 17 amino acids. V was pared by 5 bases and J by 6 bases, with 17 bases of the junction left unmatched. Germline V gene sequence: CDR1 MDHEN, CDR2 SYDVKM. CDR3 amino acids: CASSPIEGAGLRDTQYF. DNA for the CDR3: TGTGCCAGCAGTCCCATCGAAGGAGCGGGGCTTCGGGATACGCAGTATTTT.

The chain is built from TRBV12-3 or TRBV12-4 and TRBJ2-7; possible D gene TRBD1, 5 bases. V was shortened by 5 bases and J by 0 bases, with 11 bases between the two germline ends. The length of the CDR3 is 14 residues. The CDR3 here is CASSGADFSYEQYF. CDR3 nucleotides: TGTGCCAGCAGTGGGGCCGATTTCTCCTACGAGCAGTACTTC.